This is a list of T cell receptor beta chains from one sample in a study of cytomegalovirus exposure and HLA in healthy donors. This table comes from immunoSEQ multiplex PCR, and its TCRdb copy is limited to in-frame clones, with some not included. The sample lists about 79,000 clones, 80% to 95% occurring once. Material: PBMCs. These receptors originate from a woman aged 30 to 39 in good health and CMV-seronegative. The CDR3 runs from the conserved cysteine through the conserved F or W. D genes are given only for firm matches. A row's size may be missing; if present it is once, few, many or a size class.

size	V	J	length	D	CDR3	DNA
.	TRBV28	TRBJ1-6	15	.	CASSPSGRNNSPLHF	TGTGCCAGCAGCCCTAGCGGCAGGAATAATTCACCCCTCCACTTT
.	TRBV7-3	TRBJ2-3	15	TRBD1	CASSSRTGGTDTQYF	TGTGCCAGCAGCTCCAGGACAGGGGGTACAGATACGCAGTATTTT
few	TRBV21-1	TRBJ1-5	14	.	CASSNDGGRQPQHF	TGTGCCAGCAGCAATGACGGGGGGAGGCAGCCCCAGCATTTT
.	TRBV5-1	TRBJ2-5	12	.	CASSLGRETQYF	TGCGCCAGCAGCTTGGGGCGGGAGACCCAGTACTTC
.	TRBV15	TRBJ2-1	16	TRBD2	CATSRFLAGGRSEQFF	TGTGCCACCAGCAGGTTTCTAGCGGGGGGGCGTAGTGAGCAGTTCTTC
.	TRBV2	TRBJ1-5	16	.	CASSGGTGYSNQPQHF	TGTGCCAGCAGTGGGGGAACAGGTTATAGCAATCAGCCCCAGCATTTT
.	TRBV19	TRBJ1-5	16	.	CASSIWGQGMSQPQHF	TGTGCCAGTAGTATTTGGGGGCAGGGAATGAGTCAGCCCCAGCATTTT
.	TRBV21-1	TRBJ1-6	15	.	CASRDPGQKPSPLHF	TGTGCCAGCAGGGACCCGGGACAGAAACCTTCACCCCTCCACTTT
.	TRBV7-3	TRBJ2-1	13	TRBD2	CASSSLAGNEQFF	TGTGCCAGCAGCTCGTTAGCGGGCAATGAGCAGTTCTTC
.	TRBV7-2	TRBJ2-2	14	.	CASSSRPNTGELFF	TGTGCCAGCAGCTCTCGTCCGAACACCGGGGAGCTGTTTTTT
.	TRBV6-1	TRBJ1-1	13	.	CASSEPVRSEAFF	TGTGCCAGCAGTGAACCTGTCCGAAGCGAAGCTTTCTTT
.	TRBV7-9	TRBJ1-2	15	.	CASSQDRGGYYGYTF	TGTGCCAGCAGCCAGGACCGGGGGGGTTACTATGGCTACACCTTC
.	TRBV7-2	TRBJ1-1	15	.	CASSLDGGRRTEAFF	TGTGCCAGCAGCTTAGATGGGGGCAGGAGGACTGAAGCTTTCTTT